This is a list of T cell receptor beta chains from one sample in a study of T cell responses to AZD1222 COVID-19 vaccine. Sequencing was performed with immunoSEQ multiplex PCR; in TCRdb, only in-frame clones are kept and a portion is missing. Of about 93,000 clones in the sample, approximately 83% were seen once. The specimen comprised peripheral blood, sampled on day 0 of AZD1222 vaccination. These receptors were taken from an adult in good health. The CDR3 runs from the conserved cysteine through the conserved F or W. D genes are given only for firm matches. Clone size is not always given. Where it is, it says once, few, many or a class for expanded clones.

abundance	j_gene	d_gene	v_gene	CDR3nt	CDR3aa
.	TRBJ2-7	.	TRBV7-8	TGTGCCAGCAGCTTTACAGGGTACGGCGAGCAGTACTTC	CASSFTGYGEQYF
few	TRBJ1-3	.	TRBV5-5	TGTGCCAGCAGCTTGGCGCTAAGCGGACACACCATATATTTT	CASSLALSGHTIYF
.	TRBJ2-7	TRBD2	TRBV7-3	TGTGCCAGCAGTCCGGGAGGCACCTACGAGCAGTACTTC	CASSPGGTYEQYF
.	TRBJ1-2	.	TRBV19	TGTGCCAGTAGTGGGGTCAGAGCCTATGGCTACACCTTC	CASSGVRAYGYTF
.	TRBJ2-1	.	TRBV24-1	TGTGCCACCAGTGCTGGGGGCGGAGTTGGCAATGAGCAGTTCTTC	CATSAGGGVGNEQFF
.	TRBJ2-3	.	TRBV5-1	TGCGCCAGCAGCTTCTCCAGCGGAGACACAGATACGCAGTATTTT	CASSFSSGDTDTQYF
.	TRBJ2-3	.	TRBV7-8	TGTGCCAGCAGCTTAGCTGGTGCGGATACGCAGTATTTT	CASSLAGADTQYF
.	TRBJ2-3	TRBD2	TRBV14	TGTGCCAGCAGCCAAGTTGTGGCGGGGGCGCAGTATTTT	CASSQVVAGAQYF
once	TRBJ2-2	TRBD2	TRBV13	TGTGCCAGCAGCTTAGGCCTGACGCGGGGGATGGGCACCGGGGAGCTGTTTTTT	CASSLGLTRGMGTGELFF
.	TRBJ2-3	TRBD2	TRBV7-3	TGTGCCAGCAGCTCCGGGACTAGCGACCACTTCACAGATACGCAGTATTTT	CASSSGTSDHFTDTQYF
.	TRBJ1-5	.	TRBV18	TGTGCCAGCTCCCGGGAGGGAAGGAGCAATCAGCCCCAGCATTTT	CASSREGRSNQPQHF
.	TRBJ2-1	TRBD1	TRBV7-8	TGTGCCAGCAGCCCTCCGACAGGGTGGGATTACAATGAGCAGTTCTTC	CASSPPTGWDYNEQFF
.	TRBJ1-2	TRBD1	TRBV5-4	TGTGCCAGCAGCTTGACAGGGGCGGGTTGGGGCTACACCTTC	CASSLTGAGWGYTF
.	TRBJ1-2	.	TRBV2	TGTGCCAGCATGGAGGCCGGGACGTGGGGCTACACCTTC	CASMEAGTWGYTF
few	TRBJ1-5	.	TRBV7-9	TGTGCCAGCAGCCAGGGTAATCAGCCCCAGCATTTT	CASSQGNQPQHF
.	TRBJ1-3	.	TRBV29-1	TGCAGCGTGGGGATGGGCAGCGGTATTGGAAACACCATATATTTT	CSVGMGSGIGNTIYF
.	TRBJ1-1	TRBD1	TRBV6-5	TGTGCCAGCGGTCCCCGTAGGACAGGGGAGCAAGCTTTCTTT	CASGPRRTGEQAFF
once	TRBJ2-1	TRBD2	TRBV19	TGTGCCAGTACCGAGATAGCGGGGCGCATCGGCAACAATGAGCAGTTCTTC	CASTEIAGRIGNNEQFF
.	TRBJ2-3	.	TRBV12-3/TRBV12-4	TGTGCCAGCAACATGGCGGGATCAGATACGCAGTATTTT	CASNMAGSDTQYF
.	TRBJ1-1	.	TRBV5-4	TGTGCCAGCAGCCCCCCAGGGCTGAACACTGAAGCTTTCTTT	CASSPPGLNTEAFF
.	TRBJ1-1	TRBD1	TRBV29-1	TGCAGCGGGGGACAGGGGAGAGACTCGGAAGCTTTCTTT	CSGGQGRDSEAFF
.	TRBJ1-2	TRBD1	TRBV30	TGTGCCTGTACACAGGGGCAAGACTATGGCTACACCTTC	CACTQGQDYGYTF
.	TRBJ1-3	.	TRBV5-4	TGTGCCAGCAGCTTGGTGCCAGGGGTGACTGGAAACACCATATATTTT	CASSLVPGVTGNTIYF
.	TRBJ1-1	TRBD1	TRBV6-5	TGTGCCAGCAGTTTAGACAGGGGTACTGAAGCTTTCTTT	CASSLDRGTEAFF
.	TRBJ2-3	TRBD2	TRBV5-4	TGTGCCAGCAGCCGTCTTGACGACAGTTTGAGTCGGGAGGCGCAGTATTTT	CASSRLDDSLSREAQYF
.	TRBJ1-3	.	TRBV21-1	TGTGCCAGCAGCAAATCTCACAGGGCTGCTACTGGAAACACCATATATTTT	CASSKSHRAATGNTIYF
.	TRBJ1-1	.	TRBV11-2	TGTGCCAGCAGCCCCGGGCTGAACACTGAAGCTTTCTTT	CASSPGLNTEAFF
few	TRBJ2-7	TRBD2	TRBV7-2	TGTGCCAGCAGCTTTACTAGCGGGAGCATCCCCTACGAGCAGTACTTC	CASSFTSGSIPYEQYF
.	TRBJ1-2	TRBD1	TRBV9	TGTGCCAGCAGCCCAGGGACAGGGGAAAACTATGGCTACACCTTC	CASSPGTGENYGYTF
.	TRBJ1-2	TRBD1	TRBV23-1	TGCGCCAGCAGTCAATCGGGTAGGGGGCTCTCCTATGGCTACACCTTC	CASSQSGRGLSYGYTF
once	TRBJ2-3	TRBD2	TRBV7-2	TGTGCCAGCAGCTCGCAGATACTAGCGGGCCTCACAGATACGCAGTATTTT	CASSSQILAGLTDTQYF
.	TRBJ1-3	.	TRBV9	TGTGCCAGCAGCCCTACCCAGGGATTAGGGAACACCATATATTTT	CASSPTQGLGNTIYF
.	TRBJ2-5	.	TRBV5-6	TGTGCCAGCAGCTACAGGACTCGCCCTTTGGTTATCCAGTACTTC	CASSYRTRPLVIQYF
.	TRBJ1-1	.	TRBV6-1	TGTGCCAGCAGTGAATCTCAGCGGAACACTGAAGCTTTCTTT	CASSESQRNTEAFF
.	TRBJ2-7	.	TRBV10-1	TGCGCCAGCAGTAGGGGGGTCTCCTACGAGCAGTACTTC	CASSRGVSYEQYF
.	TRBJ1-2	TRBD1	TRBV5-4	TGTGCCAGCAGCTTGGTTAGGGGGAGGACAGGGGCAAACTATGGCTACACCTTC	CASSLVRGRTGANYGYTF
.	TRBJ2-7	TRBD1	TRBV18	TGTGCCAGCTCACCACCTAGACAGGGCGCCTACGAGCAGTACTTC	CASSPPRQGAYEQYF
once	TRBJ2-1	.	TRBV9	TGTGCCAGCAGCGCCGAGTCAGGCCCGAGAGTAGGTGAGCAGTTCTTC	CASSAESGPRVGEQFF
.	TRBJ1-5	.	TRBV30	TGTGCCTGGCAAGGGTCGGGAAGTCAGCCCCAGCATTTT	CAWQGSGSQPQHF
.	TRBJ2-5	TRBD1	TRBV2	TGTGCCAGCAGTGAAGACAGGGGGAGGCAAGAGACCCAGTACTTC	CASSEDRGRQETQYF
few	TRBJ2-2	TRBD1	TRBV7-8	TGTGCCAGCAGCTACGGGACAGGGGGTTTCCTGGTTACCGGGGAGCTGTTTTTT	CASSYGTGGFLVTGELFF
.	TRBJ2-1	TRBD1	TRBV11-3	TGTGCCAGCAGCTTAGATGGGACAGGGGACTTCAATGAGCAGTTCTTC	CASSLDGTGDFNEQFF
.	TRBJ1-2	.	TRBV2	TGTGCCAGCTCCCCTGGGTGGTCGGCGGGTGGCTACACCTTC	CASSPGWSAGGYTF
.	TRBJ2-5	.	TRBV12-5	TGTGCTAGTGGCCCTGTGGGCCAGGAGGAGACCCAGTACTTC	CASGPVGQEETQYF
few	TRBJ1-6	.	TRBV6-5	TGTGCCAGCAGTTACTCGCCGGAAAATTCACCCCTCCACTTT	CASSYSPENSPLHF
.	TRBJ1-1	TRBD1	TRBV19	TGTGCCAGTAGTATCGCAGGGGGAGACACTGAAGCTTTCTTT	CASSIAGGDTEAFF
.	TRBJ1-1	.	TRBV9	TGTGCCAGCAGCTGGAAAGGTGGGACTGAAGCTTTCTTT	CASSWKGGTEAFF
.	TRBJ2-7	.	TRBV13	TGTGCCAGCAGCTCTGTTAGGACCAACTCCTACGAGCAGTACTTC	CASSSVRTNSYEQYF
.	TRBJ2-4	.	TRBV7-9	TGTGCCAGCACCCAAGGGGGGGGGCCAGCCAAAAACATTCAGTACTTC	CASTQGGGPAKNIQYF
.	TRBJ1-5	TRBD1	TRBV2	TGTGCCAGCAGTTTTCGGACAGGGGGCAATCAGCCCCAGCATTTT	CASSFRTGGNQPQHF
once	TRBJ2-7	.	TRBV4-2	TGTGCCAGCAGGCGGGATCGGAGCTCCTACGAGCAGTACTTC	CASRRDRSSYEQYF
.	TRBJ2-7	.	TRBV12-5	TGTGCTAGTGGTTTACGCAGGGACGAGCAGTACTTC	CASGLRRDEQYF